The 31 T cell receptor beta chains below come from one sample, sequenced in a study of CD8+CD57+ T cells in acquired aplastic anemia (dated by TCRdb to the late 2010s). Sequencing was performed on an Illumina HiSeq 2000. TCR beta VDJ combination and CDR3 sequence profiling used genomic DNA as the template. Starting from the raw public reads, TCRdb applied fastp trimming at Q25, assembled clones with MiXCR and retained in-frame beta chains. Identical CDR3 protein sequences are pooled into one entry, listed with their most common genes and DNA. The sample table contains about 210,000 distinct CDR3 sequences; only one count was recorded for 34% of them. The ten largest clones take up more than 0.95% of the sample. Sequencing was done on a sample of sorted CD4+, CD8+, or CD8+CD57+ T cells (not recorded which) from PBMCs. The receptor set was obtained from a human donor in good health, serving as a control.

The rearrangement joins TRBV5-4 to TRBJ1-1; D remains unclear. Trimming left V 0 bases short and J 4 bases short, with 13 bases between. The CDR3 is 15 amino acids. CDR1 is SGHNT, CDR2 YYREEE, per germline (reference sequence). The CDR3 loop reads CASSLGFGGGTEAFF. The CDR3 bases are TGTGCCAGCAGCTTGGGTTTCGGTGGTGGCACTGAAGCTTTCTTT.

In its sample, this clonotype was seen many times. The J gene is TRBJ2-7, the V gene TRBV2, with 9 positions matching TRBD1. Germline-derived CDR1 and CDR2 are SNHLY and FYNNEI. The CDR3 sequence is 12 residues long. After removal of 6 bases from V and 6 bases from J, the junction contained 3 bases not matched to a gene. This CDR3 reads CASSRQGVEQYF. CDR3 coding DNA: TGTGCCAGCAGCAGACAGGGGGTCGAGCAGTACTTC. Looking up the rest from reference TRBV2 and TRBJ2-7 gives the full variable domain: EPEVTQTPSHQVTQMGQEVILRCVPISNHLYFYWYRQILGQKVEFLVSFYNNEISEKSEIFDDQFSVERPDGSNFTLKIRSTKLEDSAMYFCASSRQGVEQYFGPGTRLTVT.

As regards this clonotype: A much larger clonotype is one base distant, so this may be a read error. The chain has TRBV10-3 and TRBJ2-1, with D perhaps matching TRBD1 (7 bases). Trimming removed 2 bases at V and 2 bases at J, with 13 bases between. Germline V gene lookup returns CDR1 ENHRY and CDR2 SYGVKD. The CDR3 totals 16 residues. Here the CDR3 DNA reads TGTGCCATCAGTGAGAAGGCAGGGGGGCCCTACAATGAGCAGTTCTTC. Translating it yields CAISEKAGGPYNEQFF.

Of note for this clonotype: This sequence may be a read error, since a much larger clone differs from it by one base. The V gene is TRBV11-1, the J gene TRBJ2-7, with D maybe TRBD2 (5 bases). Trimming shortened V by 5 bases and J by 3 bases, and 26 bases separated the two germline ends. The CDR3 has 18 residues. The germline V gene encodes CDR1 SGHAT and CDR2 FQDESV (reference sequence). CDR3 loop: CASSPVELYMPLVYEQYF. The CDR3 bases are TGTGCCAGCAGCCCAGTAGAACTTTACATGCCACTAGTCTACGAGCAGTACTTC.

The table lists this clonotype with many counts. The chain is built from TRBV9 and TRBJ2-1; D is undetermined. The V gene lost 4 bases and the J gene lost 8 bases, with 13 bases spanning the gap. Germline V gene lookup returns CDR1 SGDLS and CDR2 YYNGEE. CDR3 length equals 13 residues. DNA of the CDR3: TGTGCCAGCAGCCCCCGATTTAACGATGAGCAGTTCTTC. It translates to CASSPRFNDEQFF.

This clonotype was seen many times. The V call is TRBV5-6, the J call TRBJ2-7; 8 nucleotides agree with TRBD2. Germline V CDR1 and CDR2: SGHDT, YYEEEE. Losses at the gene ends were 3 bases for V and 3 bases for J; bases not matched to a gene: 5. This CDR3 spans 14 amino acids. CDR3 sequence reads: CASSSGGRNYEQYF. CDR3 in DNA: TGTGCCAGCAGCTCGGGGGGGCGTAACTACGAGCAGTACTTC.

In this sample, this clonotype turned up a few times. The CDR3 loop reads CASSYGQGKIEAFF. The DNA of the CDR3 is TGTGCCAGCAGTTACGGGCAGGGTAAGATTGAAGCTTTCTTT. The chain carries TRBV6-2 or TRBV6-3 and TRBJ1-1, with D possibly matching TRBD1 (5 bases). CDR3 length: 14 residues. Trimming pared 2 bases from V and 7 bases from J, leaving 14 bases between. Germline V gene lookup returns CDR1 MNHEY and CDR2 SVGEGT.

This clonotype was counted at least ten times. The chain joins TRBV5-1 to TRBJ1-5, with D uncertain. Germline values: CDR1 SGHRS, CDR2 YFSETQ. Trimming cost V 0 bases and J 0 bases, with 7 bases left between them. The CDR3 length is 15 residues. The CDR3 region has the DNA TGCGCCAGCAGCTTGGGGGGTTATAGCAATCAGCCCCAGCATTTT. Its translation: CASSLGGYSNQPQHF.

This clonotype was found many times. Mismatch with germline at one junction end may stem from a read error. The V gene is TRBV7-9, the J gene TRBJ1-1, with 8 bases matching TRBD1. The CDR3 is 14 residues long. Germline CDR1 is SEHNR and CDR2 is FQNEAQ (reference sequence). CDR3 protein: CASSWSITGQGKRF. The CDR3 bases are TGTGCCAGCAGCTGGAGTATAACCGGACAGGGAAAACGTTTT.

The chain has TRBV3-1 and TRBJ2-5, with D hard to call. V lost 0 bases and J 6 bases, leaving 11 bases between the germline ends. The germline gives CDR1 LGHDT, CDR2 YNNKEL (reference sequence). The CDR3 is made up of 14 amino acids. The CDR3 bases are TGTGCCAGCAGCCAAGAGGGCGTTACAAAGACCCAGTACTTC. Amino acids: CASSQEGVTKTQYF.

The gene calls are TRBV5-1 and TRBJ2-5; TRBD1 agrees at 11 bases. The J segment lost 3 bases and the V segment lost 1 base, leaving 2 bases of the junction unmatched. This CDR3 has 15 residues. Germline CDR1 SGHRS, CDR2 YFSETQ. CDR3 region: CASSLQGQGEETQYF. The CDR3 bases are TGCGCCAGCAGCTTGCAGGGACAGGGGGAAGAGACCCAGTACTTC.

The rearrangement uses TRBV12-3 or TRBV12-4 and TRBJ2-5, with D possibly matching TRBD1 (6 bases). This CDR3 has 13 amino acids. V was clipped by 6 bases and J by 5 bases, with 13 bases between them. The CDR3 is CASRGAGGETQYF. The CDR3 bases are TGTGCCAGCAGGGGGGCAGGTGGGGAGACCCAGTACTTC.

The rearrangement links TRBV7-2 to TRBJ2-7, with TRBD2 matching 7 bases. The V segment lost 6 bases and the J segment 4 bases; nucleotides outside the gene matches: 9. Germline V lookup: CDR1 SGHTA, CDR2 FQGNSA. This CDR3 contains 14 residues. The DNA for the CDR3 is TGTGCCAGCAGAATCGGGGGTAGCGGGTACGAGCAGTACGTC. Residues: CASRIGGSGYEQYV.

This chain's CDR3 is CASTLETGLFTEAFF. DNA for the CDR3: TGTGCCAGCACCCTAGAGACAGGGCTTTTCACTGAAGCTTTCTTT. The V gene is TRBV5-4, the J gene TRBJ1-1, with 7 nucleotides matching TRBD1. The CDR3 runs to 15 residues. CDR1 SGHNT and CDR2 YYREEE come from the germline V gene (reference sequence). The junction had 12 bases not matched to a gene; V was cut back by 6 bases and J by 4 bases.

The V gene is TRBV9, the J gene TRBJ1-6; D gene uncertain. The germline gives CDR1 SGDLS, CDR2 YYNGEE. Between the trimmed V and J ends, which lost 0 bases and 7 bases, there was a span of 11 bases. The CDR3 spans 15 residues. The CDR3 here is CASSVDWLLNSPLHF. The DNA for the CDR3 is TGTGCCAGCAGCGTAGACTGGCTCCTCAATTCACCCCTCCACTTT. Full variable domain (rest looked up from reference TRBV9 and TRBJ1-6): DSGVTQTPKHLITATGQRVTLRCSPRSGDLSVYWYQQSLDQGLQFLIQYYNGEERAKGNILERFSAQQFPDLHSELNLSSLELGDSALYFCASSVDWLLNSPLHFGNGTRLTVT.

Details on this clonotype: Relative to the germline gene, one junction end is altered; a read error may explain this. The chain couples TRBV19 to TRBJ1-6; D possibly corresponds to TRBD1 (5 bases). There are 14 residues in the CDR3. Looked up from germline, CDR1 is LNHDA and CDR2 is SQIVND (reference sequence). The CDR3 bases are TGTGCCAGTAGTATAGCCAGGGATAATTCACCCCCCCACTTT. This translates into CASSIARDNSPPHF.

In this sample, this clonotype turned up many times. V and J are TRBV19 and TRBJ1-5, with 8 bases that match TRBD1. Trimming cost V 7 bases and J 7 bases; bases outside gene matches: 6. CDR3 size: 13 residues. Germline CDR1 is LNHDA and CDR2 is SQIVND (reference sequence). The CDR3 sequence: CASIRTGIQPQHF. The CDR3 region has the DNA TGTGCCAGTATTAGGACAGGGATCCAGCCCCAGCATTTT.

This clonotype was counted a single time. The V and J genes are TRBV4-2 and TRBJ1-2; 7 bases are a match to TRBD1. The CDR3 spans 15 residues. Germline-derived CDR1 and CDR2 are LGHNA and YNFKEQ. Losses at the gene ends were 4 bases for V and 3 bases for J; bases not matched to a gene: 8. CDR3 region: CASSPVDGQDYGYTF. The CDR3 DNA is TGTGCCAGCAGCCCCGTCGATGGACAGGACTATGGCTACACCTTC.

There are many counts of this clonotype. The V gene is TRBV7-2, the J gene TRBJ2-3, with no clear D. The V gene lost 2 bases and the J gene lost 1 base, with 7 bases spanning the gap. CDR3 size: 14 residues. Germline CDR1 SGHTA, CDR2 FQGNSA. The CDR3 coding sequence is TGTGCCAGCAGCTTAAGGGTGCGCACAGATACGCAGTATTTT. Protein product: CASSLRVRTDTQYF.

This clonotype has ten or more counts. The chain has TRBV20-1 and TRBJ1-3; D is possibly TRBD1 (6 bases). Germline V gives CDR1 DFQATT, CDR2 SNEGSKA (reference sequence). The V end lost 0 bases, the J end lost 3 bases, and 9 bases lay between the germline ends. This CDR3 is 14 amino acids long. In DNA, the CDR3 is TGCAGTGCTAGAGAAGGAGGGGGTGGAAACACCATATATTTT. As protein: CSAREGGGGNTIYF.

CDR3 in DNA: TGTGCTAGTGGAGCCGGACAGAGCTCCTACGAGCAGTACTTC. Translated, it gives CASGAGQSSYEQYF. The J gene is TRBJ2-7, the V gene TRBV12-5; D perhaps matches TRBD1 (6 bases). V was pared by 6 bases and J by 0 bases, with 12 bases between. This CDR3 has 14 residues. The germline gives CDR1 LGHNT, CDR2 FRNRAP.

Concerning this clonotype itself: One base away lies a much larger clone, so this may be a sequencing read error. This chain links TRBV10-3 with TRBJ1-2; 8 positions agree with TRBD1. The germline V gene encodes CDR1 ENHRY and CDR2 SYGVKD. This CDR3 is 14 amino acids long. DNA for the CDR3: TGTGCCAGCACTTGGGACAGGTGGATCTATCGCTACACCTTC. Its protein product is CASTWDRWIYRYTF.

The chain uses TRBV12-3 or TRBV12-4 and TRBJ2-5, with TRBD1 matching over 9 bases. V lost 5 bases and J lost 6; bases outside the gene matches: 4. The CDR3 is 13 residues long. In DNA, the CDR3 is TGTGCCAGCAGTCCCACAGGGGGCCAGACCCAGTACTTC. Its translation is CASSPTGGQTQYF.

This clonotype appeared many times. The chain links TRBV12-3 or TRBV12-4 to TRBJ1-3, with 7 bases matching TRBD1. J was trimmed by 0 bases and V by 7 bases; bases with no gene match: 3. The CDR3 runs to 14 residues. This CDR3 reads CASKTGHSGNTIYF. CDR3 DNA sequence: TGTGCCAGCAAGACAGGGCACTCTGGAAACACCATATATTTT.

The chain has TRBV20-1 and TRBJ1-2; maybe TRBD1 (5 bases). Germline CDR1 and CDR2: DFQATT and SNEGSKA (reference sequence). The CDR3 contains 13 residues. Trimming took off 0 bases at V and 3 bases at J, with 8 bases between the two ends. As DNA, the CDR3 is TGCAGTGCTAGAGATAGGGGATACTATGGCTACACCTTC. Translation gives CSARDRGYYGYTF.

This clonotype was counted at least ten times. CDR3 sequence reads: CASSLRWNEQFF. The CDR3 DNA sequence: TGTGCCAGCAGCTTACGTTGGAATGAGCAGTTCTTC. This chain links TRBV7-2 with TRBJ2-1; D uncertain. The germline CDR1 and CDR2 sequences are SGHTA and FQGNSA. With 2 bases removed from V and 7 bases from J, the gap between germline ends came to 6 bases. The CDR3 loop spans 12 amino acids.

This clonotype was observed a handful of times. J is TRBJ2-2 and V is TRBV5-1, with 9 bases identical to TRBD1. This CDR3 has 17 residues. Germline loops: CDR1 SGHRS, CDR2 YFSETQ. The V and J ends lost 4 bases and 4 bases, in that order; junction bases with no gene match: 11. CDR3 DNA: TGCGCCAGCAGCGAAAAACAGGGGGCGGCGTTCACCGGGGAGCTGTTTTTT. Protein sequence: CASSEKQGAAFTGELFF.

In its sample, this clonotype was seen a few times. The gene calls are TRBV5-4 and TRBJ2-5; a weak D match, TRBD1 (5 bases). CDR1 is SGHNT and CDR2 is YYREEE in the germline V gene (reference sequence). The germline V and J ends were trimmed by 0 bases and 4 bases, with 16 bases remaining between them. The CDR3 covers 16 residues. The CDR3 DNA reads TGTGCCAGCAGCTTGGGAGTAGGGGCGAATCGAGAGACCCAGTACTTC. Translating it yields CASSLGVGANRETQYF.

The chain recombines TRBV5-6 with TRBJ2-3; maybe TRBD2 (6 bases). V lost 3 bases to trimming and J lost 1 base, with 15 bases between them. The germline gives CDR1 SGHDT, CDR2 YYEEEE. The CDR3 length is 16 residues. The CDR3 loop reads CASSYPGLLRTDTQYF. CDR3 coding DNA: TGTGCCAGCAGCTACCCGGGACTTTTGCGCACAGATACGCAGTATTTT.

This clonotype was seen at least ten times. The chain is built from TRBV9 and TRBJ2-3, with D perhaps matching TRBD1 (6 bases). CDR1 and CDR2 from the germline V gene are SGDLS and YYNGEE. This CDR3 region has 15 residues. V was pared by 7 bases and J by 2 bases, with 17 bases between. The CDR3 coding sequence is TGTGCCAGCGGGAGACAGGTTTCCACCACAGATACGCAGTATTTT. Its translation is CASGRQVSTTDTQYF.

This clonotype has at least ten counts. The chain employs TRBV7-2 and TRBJ1-1; weak D call: TRBD1 (5 bases). Germline lookup yields CDR1 SGHTA and CDR2 FQGNSA. The V end was cut by 0 bases, the J end by 1 base, with 9 bases between. This CDR3 comprises 15 residues. Written as DNA, the CDR3 is TGTGCCAGCAGCTTAGCGGGACCTACGAACACTGAAGCTTTCTTT. Encoded protein: CASSLAGPTNTEAFF.